This T cell receptor beta chain was identified during a study of OX40 agonist ivuxolimab in advanced cancers. Method: immunoSEQ multiplex PCR; TCRdb's copy keeps in-frame clones and lacks some. The sample carries approximately 61,000 clones, roughly 87% recorded once. This CDR3 spans 14 amino acids. V was clipped by 2 bases and J by 4 bases, with 11 bases between them. The V gene's germline CDR1 is MNHEY and CDR2 SVGAGI. Blood samples were obtained at baseline, cycle 4 day 1, and cycle 7 day 1. Only a few counts were recorded for this clone. Sequenced here: CD4+ or CD8+ T cells sorted from blood, sampled in a trial of the OX40 agonist ivuxolimab. This chain uses TRBV6-5 with TRBJ2-5, with D perhaps matching TRBD1 (6 bases). The TCR was taken from an adult with an advanced solid tumor such as melanoma, head and neck, liver or kidney cancer. The CDR3 reads CASSYLWGRETQYF. Here the CDR3 DNA reads TGTGCCAGCAGTTACCTCTGGGGGCGAGAGACCCAGTACTTC.